The clone carrying this T cell receptor beta chain was seen ten or more times. As yet, its antigen is unknown. The sample comes from a study of molecular identifiers for immune sequencing clone quantification. Study-wide results and limits: Clones exceeding 20 RNA copies carried over 99% of effector molecules but under 1% of naive-cell molecules.

Sorted cells numbering roughly 19,000 to 1,000,000, with 10%, 30% or 50% RNA, yielded the naive CD8 libraries. From germline, CDR1 is SGHVS and CDR2 FNYEAQ. J was trimmed by 7 bases and V by 0 bases; bases with no gene match: 5. The CDR3 contains 15 residues. Bulk TCR libraries used previously described methods and listed TCR primers. Each CDR3 protein gets one entry after TCRdb re-called the PCR reads with MiXCR. This table has 50,000 to 70,000 distinct CDR3 sequences, roughly 18% appearing once. The chain is built from TRBV7-6 and TRBJ2-7; 11 positions agree with TRBD2. Source material: naive CD8+ T cells from blood, with Jurkat cell RNA spiked in. Documented subset: FACS-sorted CD8+CD4-CCR7+CD45RA+ naive T cells. This receptor was taken from a human donor in good health. Some libraries in this study had Jurkat cell RNA spiked in. CDR3: CASSLATSGGTEQYF. The CDR3, as DNA: TGTGCCAGCAGCTTAGCTACTAGCGGGGGCACTGAGCAGTACTTC.